The T cell receptor beta chain under discussion was sequenced for a study of cytomegalovirus exposure and HLA in healthy donors. Background on the study: Most donors, more than 80% of approximately 400 genotyped, fell in the Caucasian-associated ancestry cluster. General study points: An analysis that came later showed most CMV-associated TCR beta chains appearing HLA-restricted. Cytomegalovirus-associated status was assigned to some 160 TCR beta chains.

As concerns this clone: What it binds is unknown.

This CDR3 is 14 amino acids long. Trimming cost V 6 bases and J 5 bases; bases outside gene matches: 6. Germline V gives CDR1 SGHVS, CDR2 FQNEAQ. Amplification used 60 Vbeta primers and 13 Jbeta primers. This table comes from immunoSEQ multiplex PCR, and its TCRdb copy is limited to in-frame clones, with some not included. This table holds 96,000 or so clones. The gene calls are TRBV7-8 and TRBJ2-1; TRBD2 agrees at 8 bases. The TCR was taken from a woman aged 25 to 45 in good health and CMV-seronegative. The sample was PBMCs. The CDR3 loop is CASSAGGLDNEQFF. In DNA, the CDR3 is TGTGCCAGCAGTGCCGGGGGACTAGACAATGAGCAGTTCTTC.